The 25 T cell receptor beta chains below were found in one sample sequenced in a study of blood T cell repertoires in COVID-19. Assay used: immunoSEQ multiplex PCR; TCRdb lists only in-frame clones, some missing. The sample shows hundreds of thousands of clones, over 75% of them seen only once. Sequencing input: peripheral blood. The receptor set was obtained from a woman aged 55-75 years with COVID-19, enrolled during active disease.

This clone appeared once. The chain uses TRBV3-1 (or the pseudogene TRBV3-2) and TRBJ2-1, with 11 bases matching TRBD2. This CDR3 is 15 amino acids long. Germline CDR1 is LGHDT and CDR2 is YNNKEL (reference sequence). V was clipped by 3 bases and J by 6 bases; unmatched bases: 4. CDR3 in DNA: TGTGCCAGCAGCCATAGCGGGGGGGTTAGCAATGAGCAGTTCTTC. Amino acids: CASSHSGGVSNEQFF.

Of note for this clone: At the DNA level, this CDR3 is encoded by other sequences in the same sample as well. This chain links TRBV9 with TRBJ1-2; weak D call: TRBD1 (5 bases). This CDR3 has 13 amino acids. Germline CDR1 SGDLS, CDR2 YYNGEE. The V end was cut by 5 bases, the J end by 2 bases, with 10 bases between. In DNA, the CDR3 is TGTGCCAGCAGTCTCCAGGGCAACTATGGCTACACCTTC. Its translation is CASSLQGNYGYTF.

This clone was detected a few times. The rearrangement joins TRBV2 to TRBJ1-1, with TRBD1 matching over 8 bases. V shed 8 bases, J shed 8 bases, and the junction held 1 base outside the gene matches. Germline loops: CDR1 SNHLY, CDR2 FYNNEI. CDR3 size: 10 residues. The CDR3 DNA sequence: TGTGCCAGCGGGGACAGGGAAGCTTTCTTT. Amino acids: CASGDREAFF. Full variable domain (remainder filled in from reference TRBV2 and TRBJ1-1): EPEVTQTPSHQVTQMGQEVILRCVPISNHLYFYWYRQILGQKVEFLVSFYNNEISEKSEIFDDQFSVERPDGSNFTLKIRSTKLEDSAMYFCASGDREAFFGQGTRLTVV.

The table lists this clone with a few counts. The chain recombines TRBV27 with TRBJ1-4, with a tentative D call TRBD1 (6 bases). The germline V and J ends were trimmed by 8 bases and 7 bases, with 20 bases remaining between them. The CDR3 covers 15 residues. CDR1 and CDR2 from the germline V gene are MNHEY and SMNVEV (reference sequence). The CDR3 reads CASGSLAGGGEKLFF. The DNA for the CDR3 is TGTGCCAGCGGCTCCCTGGCGGGGGGCGGTGAAAAACTGTTTTTT.

V gene TRBV5-5 combines with J gene TRBJ2-5; D is possibly TRBD1 (5 bases). The CDR3 contains 16 residues. Trimming shortened V by 0 bases and J by 2 bases, and 14 bases separated the two germline ends. CDR1 SGHKS and CDR2 YYEKEE come from the germline V gene (reference sequence). The CDR3 DNA follows: TGTGCCAGCAGCTTGGGGACATCCAGCCTTCAAGAGACCCAGTACTTC. Translation: CASSLGTSSLQETQYF.

V gene TRBV3-1 (or the pseudogene TRBV3-2) combines with J gene TRBJ2-3, with 8 bases aligning to TRBD2. Germline V gene sequence: CDR1 LGHDT, CDR2 YNNKEL (reference sequence). Trimming removed 3 bases from V and 10 bases from J; junction bases left unmatched: 0. CDR3 size: 11 residues. CDR3 in amino acids: CASSQTSAQYF. CDR3 coding DNA: TGTGCCAGCAGCCAGACTAGCGCGCAGTATTTT.

This clone was observed a single time. The genes are TRBV30 and TRBJ1-2, with D maybe TRBD1 (5 bases). CDR3 length: 14 residues. V was shortened by 0 bases and J by 3 bases, with 11 bases between the two germline ends. Germline V gene sequence: CDR1 GTSNPN, CDR2 SVGIG (reference sequence). As DNA, the CDR3 is TGTGCCTGGAGTGTACCGGGCAGGGACTATGGCTACACCTTC. It translates to CAWSVPGRDYGYTF.

To note about this clone: This specimen includes other DNA sequences encoding the same CDR3. This rearrangement joins TRBV5-1 to TRBJ1-1, with TRBD1 identical over 7 bases. V gave up 4 bases and J gave up 1 base; unmatched junction bases: 4. CDR3 length: 14 residues. Germline V gives CDR1 SGHRS, CDR2 YFSETQ. Here the CDR3 DNA reads TGCGCCAGCAGCCCGGGACAGCCGAACACTGAAGCTTTCTTT. It is translated as CASSPGQPNTEAFF.

The chain combines TRBV6-2 or TRBV6-3 with TRBJ2-1; 9 nucleotides agree with TRBD1. The trim removed 2 bases at V and 3 bases at J, leaving 5 bases unmatched. This CDR3 is built from 16 residues. The germline V gene encodes CDR1 MNHEY and CDR2 SVGEGT. CDR3 in amino acids: CASSYAGTGFYNEQFF. The CDR3 region has the DNA TGTGCCAGCAGTTACGCCGGGACAGGGTTCTACAATGAGCAGTTCTTC.

The rearrangement uses TRBV18 and TRBJ1-1; unclear D gene. The CDR3 spans 14 residues. The V gene's germline CDR1 is KGHSH and CDR2 LQKENI. V was trimmed by 5 bases and J by 5 bases, leaving 15 bases between them. In nucleotides, the CDR3 is TGTGCCAGCTCAATGACGTGGAGACGGACTGAAGCTTTCTTT. Translated, it gives CASSMTWRRTEAFF.

This clone has just one count. The chain combines TRBV5-1 with TRBJ2-3; D remains unclear. Per germline, CDR1 SGHRS and CDR2 YFSETQ. V lost 4 bases to trimming and J lost 5 bases, with 14 bases between them. This CDR3 is built from 14 residues. This CDR3 reads CASSLRVELDTQYF. CDR3 DNA: TGCGCCAGCAGCCTGCGAGTAGAACTAGATACGCAGTATTTT.

The rearrangement uses TRBV6-2 or TRBV6-3 and TRBJ2-3; 12 nucleotides align to TRBD2. The J segment lost 6 bases and the V segment lost 4 bases, leaving 8 bases of the junction unmatched. Germline CDR1 reads MNHEY; CDR2 reads SVGEGT. The CDR3 contains 16 residues. CDR3 in amino acids: CASSSPGLAGVDTQYF. The CDR3 bases are TGTGCCAGCAGTTCCCCGGGACTAGCGGGTGTGGATACGCAGTATTTT.

The DNA for the CDR3 is TGTGCCAGCAGCCAACGCGGACAGGGCGAAAAACTGTTTTTT. Translation gives CASSQRGQGEKLFF. The chain recombines TRBV3-1 (or the pseudogene TRBV3-2) with TRBJ1-4; TRBD1 matches at 8 bases. This CDR3 comprises 14 residues. Germline assignment: CDR1 LGHDT and CDR2 YNNKEL (reference sequence). The ends lost 2 bases at V and 8 bases at J; junction bases unmatched: 4.

The chain uses TRBV27 and TRBJ2-7; 8 positions match TRBD1. The V gene's germline CDR1 is MNHEY and CDR2 SMNVEV (reference sequence). With V trimmed by 4 bases and J by 4 bases, 9 bases remained unmatched. CDR3 length equals 15 residues. The CDR3 nucleotides are TGTGCCAGCAGTTCTCACGAGACAGGGGCTTACGAGCAGTACTTC. Protein: CASSSHETGAYEQYF.

This sequence joins TRBV28 and TRBJ1-2; weak D call: TRBD1 (6 bases). Germline CDR1 and CDR2: MDHEN and SYDVKM. V was pared by 5 bases and J by 4 bases, with 14 bases between. The CDR3 spans 14 residues. CDR3 nucleotide sequence: TGTGCCAGCAGTCCCCGTGGGGGCTCCTATGGCTACACCTTC. Its translation: CASSPRGGSYGYTF.

This sequence joins TRBV7-6 and TRBJ2-6; the D gene is possibly TRBD2 (7 bases). This CDR3 region has 15 residues. The V gene's germline CDR1 is SGHVS and CDR2 FNYEAQ. Trimming pared 4 bases from V and 4 bases from J, leaving 11 bases between. Here the CDR3 reads CASSSRGAGANVLTF. The CDR3 nucleotides are TGTGCCAGCAGCTCCCGGGGGGCGGGGGCCAACGTCCTGACTTTC.

V and J are TRBV29-1 and TRBJ2-2; weak D call: TRBD1 (7 bases). Trimming shortened V by 5 bases and J by 6 bases, and 19 bases separated the two germline ends. The CDR3 extends over 15 amino acids. Germline V CDR1 and CDR2: SQVTM, ANQGSEA. The CDR3 here is CSVQAGGRGAGELFF. In DNA form, the CDR3 reads TGCAGCGTTCAAGCCGGGGGCAGGGGGGCCGGGGAGCTGTTTTTT.

This sequence joins TRBV6-5 and TRBJ1-2; 12 bases fit TRBD1. The germline V gene encodes CDR1 MNHEY and CDR2 SVGAGI. The CDR3 has 14 residues. J gave up 8 bases and V 7 bases, and 8 bases lay outside the gene matches. In DNA form, the CDR3 reads TGTGCCAGCAATCCGGGACAGGGGGCAGCCGGCTACACCTTC. This encodes CASNPGQGAAGYTF.

CDR3 sequence reads: CASSSQAGAAYEQYF. CDR3 bases: TGTGCCAGCAGCAGCCAAGCGGGGGCCGCCTACGAGCAGTACTTC. This chain joins TRBV7-3 and TRBJ2-7; the match to TRBD2 covers 8 bases. V shed 5 bases, J shed 2 bases, and the junction held 8 bases outside the gene matches. The germline V gene encodes CDR1 SGHTA and CDR2 FQGTGA. The CDR3 contains 15 residues.

The genes are TRBV7-9 and TRBJ2-1; TRBD2 matches at 10 bases. Per the germline V gene, CDR1 is SEHNR and CDR2 is FQNEAQ (reference sequence). The CDR3 length is 16 residues. Losses at the gene ends were 0 bases for V and 12 bases for J; bases not matched to a gene: 11. In DNA, the CDR3 is TGTGCCAGCAGCTTAGCCGGTAGCGGGGGGTCCGTTCGGCAGTTCTTC. Translating gives CASSLAGSGGSVRQFF.

The rearrangement uses TRBV5-1 and TRBJ1-1, with TRBD1 as a possible D gene (5 bases). CDR3 length: 13 amino acids. The V and J ends lost 6 bases and 8 bases respectively, with 17 bases between them. The germline V gene has CDR1 SGHRS and CDR2 YFSETQ. CDR3 coding DNA: TGCGCCAGCAACACCTTAGGTCAGGGAGAAGCTTTCTTT. Protein product: CASNTLGQGEAFF.

The rearrangement links TRBV5-1 to TRBJ2-2; D gene unclear. The CDR3 covers 13 residues. Germline V lookup: CDR1 SGHRS, CDR2 YFSETQ. V gave up 6 bases and J gave up 4 bases, with 10 bases separating them. The CDR3 DNA follows: TGCGCCAGCAATCTAGAAGGCACCGGGGAGCTGTTTTTT. It translates to CASNLEGTGELFF.

The chain is built from TRBV5-1 and TRBJ2-2, with a weak D call TRBD2 (5 bases). Germline values: CDR1 SGHRS, CDR2 YFSETQ. This CDR3 comprises 16 residues. V dropped 4 bases and J dropped 4 bases, with 17 bases sitting between them. CDR3: CASSHIPGEGTGELFF. CDR3 bases: TGCGCCAGCAGCCATATCCCCGGGGAAGGCACCGGGGAGCTGTTTTTT.

V and J are TRBV10-3 and TRBJ1-4; D not resolved. Between the trimmed V and J ends, which lost 3 bases and 8 bases, there was a span of 13 bases. In germline, CDR1 is ENHRY, CDR2 SYGVKD. CDR3 length: 14 amino acids. The CDR3 is CAISEGEAYEKLFF. For the CDR3, the DNA is TGTGCCATCAGTGAAGGAGAAGCCTACGAAAAACTGTTTTTT.

This clone was seen more than once but under ten times. This chain uses TRBV29-1 with TRBJ1-2, with 9 bases fitting TRBD1. The CDR3 totals 15 residues. Trimming at V came to 6 bases and at J to 5 bases, leaving 13 bases not matched to a gene. Germline V gives CDR1 SQVTM, CDR2 ANQGSEA. The CDR3 sequence is CSVVKSGQGHYGYTF. In DNA form, the CDR3 reads TGCAGCGTGGTAAAATCGGGACAGGGACATTATGGCTACACCTTC.